Below, one T cell receptor (beta chain) is given with its context. The antigen it recognizes is unknown. No much larger clone exists at a distance of one base, and base qualities are not known. The record originates from a study of brain T cells in children with intractable seizures (dated by TCRdb to the early 2020s). Concerning the study at large: As a first screen for immune gene transcripts, resected brain tissue from 53 pediatric epilepsy surgery cases was run on a NanoString immunology panel. Of the 12 selected surgery cases, pre-surgery blood was also sequenced for eight, so four had brain tissue only.

Beyond this particular receptor, the publication reports: The patients' HCMV serostatus was not known, and viral specificity was inferred solely from CDR3 sequence similarity. Sequencing depth differed between pre- and post-surgery blood, so clones missing from the pre-surgery sample may reflect undersampling.

Its CDR3 holds 16 amino acids, cysteine through phenylalanine. Just the 48-base CDR3 DNA is kept, in frame starting at base 1. Trimming removed 0 bases from V and 8 bases from J; the gene matches leave 9 bases unexplained. Per the germline V gene, SGDLS is the CDR1 and YYNGEE is the CDR2. The immunoSEQ assay was applied to genomic DNA to generate the TCR beta chain sequences. Under the source paper's analysis protocol: CDR3 sequences that did not begin with the conserved framework cysteine at position 104 were removed manually. To get clonality, the normalized Shannon's Diversity Index was subtracted from one, giving values from 0 (maximal diversity) to 1 (oligoclonal). Chi-squared comparison-of-proportions tests assessed whether the same CDR3 differed in frequency between samples, such as brain versus blood. Public clonotypes were found through immuneACCESS searches, while the VDJdb browser was used to judge similarity to known antiviral clonotypes. TCRdb re-hosts the immuneACCESS table, in-frame sequences only. Its copies lack some clones; in the studies checked, an unresolved V gene accounts for under half of them, and the cause for the rest is not known. Clonal size and the V and J genes are those of that table, whereas D and trimming came from the DNA. In this sample the table shows tens of thousands of clones, approximately 92% of which occur a single time. 5% to 7.5% of the sample rests with the top ten.

This specimen's time point label, interpreted: resected brain tissue, or blood drawn just prior to surgery. The surgery cases showing the highest brain T cell transcript signatures were chosen for TCR beta chain sequencing of brain tissue and, when available, of blood. Before surgery, the patients had been given at least one anti-epileptic drug. The TCR-sequenced patients were children whose drug-resistant epilepsy was caused by tuberous sclerosis complex, focal cortical dysplasia, Rasmussen encephalitis or hemimegalencephaly. The Monarch genomic DNA purification kit was used to extract bulk genomic DNA from unsorted brain tissue and whole blood.

This clonotype was sampled from a girl aged 2 to 10 with tuberous sclerosis and intractable seizures. Recombination joined TRBV9 with TRBJ2-1, with 9 middle bases fitting TRBD2. Sample: peripheral blood, taken at surgery. The CDR3 loop reads CASSVGSRTSAYEQFF. The DNA sequence is as follows: TGTGCCAGCAGCGTAGGTTCTAGGACTAGCGCCTATGAGCAGTTCTTC.